A single sample gave rise to the 3 T cell receptor beta chains below, sequenced in a study of cytomegalovirus exposure and HLA in healthy donors. Assay: immunoSEQ multiplex PCR; the TCRdb copy retains only in-frame clones and omits some. This sample has about 150,000 clones, with around 90% found just once. Material: PBMCs. The receptors originated from a woman aged 18-30 years in good health and CMV-seropositive.

CDR3 nucleotide sequence: TGTGCCAGCAGCTACCCAATCGGACAGGTGCGGACTAATGAAAAACTGTTTTTT. Encoded protein: CASSYPIGQVRTNEKLFF. The gene calls are TRBV21-1 and TRBJ1-4; whether TRBD1, the table's D call, matches the DNA was not checked. TRBV21-1 has pseudogene status. This CDR3 is 18 amino acids long.

The chain has TRBV10-3 and TRBJ1-5, with TRBD1 identical over 8 bases. From germline, CDR1 is ENHRY and CDR2 SYGVKD. With V trimmed by 3 bases and J by 2 bases, 6 bases remained unmatched. The CDR3 is made up of 16 amino acids. The CDR3 region has the DNA TGTGCCATCAGTGATCACGAGGGACAGGGCAATCAGCCCCAGCATTTT. Translation gives CAISDHEGQGNQPQHF.

The CDR3 DNA is TGCGCCAGCAGCACCGGGACAGGGGGCGGTTACGAGCAGTACTTC. It is translated as CASSTGTGGGYEQYF. This chain links TRBV5-1 with TRBJ2-7; 12 bases agree with TRBD1. The V segment lost 4 bases and the J segment 4 bases; nucleotides outside the gene matches: 6. CDR1 and CDR2 from the germline V gene are SGHRS and YFSETQ. The CDR3 length is 15 residues.